Listed below are T cell receptor beta chains from one sample, sequenced in a study of blood T cell dynamics during melanoma immunotherapy. Data came from immunoSEQ multiplex PCR; TCRdb stores just in-frame clones and leaves some out. The data contain about 480 clones, around 83% of them singletons. This specimen was cell-free DNA from blood, taken from a patient treated with checkpoint blockade. The origin of the receptors is a human donor with melanoma. Both conserved end residues are part of each CDR3. A D gene is named only where the DNA matches it firmly. Not all rows give a size; the values are once, few, many and, for expanded clones, a class.

clone_size	v_call	d_call	j_call	cdr3_nt	cdr3_aa
-	TRBV19	-	TRBJ1-5	TGTGCCAGTAGTATAGGCATCTATAGCAATCAGCCCCAGCATTTT	CASSIGIYSNQPQHF
-	TRBV28	TRBD1	TRBJ2-7	TGTGCCAGCAGTTTGTCTGGGACAGACGACGAGCAGTACTTC	CASSLSGTDDEQYF
-	TRBV15	TRBD2	TRBJ2-7	TGTGCCACCAGCAGAGCTAGCGGGGGCTCCTACGAGCAGTACTTC	CATSRASGGSYEQYF
-	TRBV2	-	TRBJ1-2	TGTGCCAGCAGCCCCAGGACAGATTATGGCTACACCTTC	CASSPRTDYGYTF
-	TRBV6-1	TRBD1	TRBJ2-1	TGTGCCAGCAGGGTGGGACAGGGTTACGACAATGAGCAGTTCTTC	CASRVGQGYDNEQFF
few	TRBV9	-	TRBJ1-2	TGTGCCAGCAGCGTAGAGCCAGGCCTTGCCCGCTACACCTTC	CASSVEPGLARYTF
once	TRBV7-2	TRBD2	TRBJ2-7	TGTGCCAGCAGCTTAGATATCGGCGGGGGGGCCTACGAGCAGTACTTC	CASSLDIGGGAYEQYF
-	TRBV19	-	TRBJ1-2	TGTGCCAGTAGTGGACACAGGGCCGGGTATGGCTACACCTTC	CASSGHRAGYGYTF
-	TRBV11-3	-	TRBJ1-4	TGTGCCAGCAGCTTAGTTGGCCAGGGGAATGAAAAACTGTTTTTT	CASSLVGQGNEKLFF
-	TRBV7-9	-	TRBJ2-3	TGTGCCAGCAGTATGGGGGGGCCTTTTAACACAGATACGCAGTATTTT	CASSMGGPFNTDTQYF
-	TRBV15	-	TRBJ2-5	TGTGCCACCAGCAGAGACGCAGGCAAAGAGACCCAGTACTTC	CATSRDAGKETQYF
once	TRBV29-1	TRBD1	TRBJ1-2	TGCAGCGTTACCACAGGGGGCGAGGTGTCGGGTGGCTACACCTTC	CSVTTGGEVSGGYTF
-	TRBV6-1	-	TRBJ1-1	TGTGCCAGCAGTGAAGGGGGGGCAAGAGATTGGAACACTGAAGCTTTCTTT	CASSEGGARDWNTEAFF
-	TRBV9	TRBD2	TRBJ2-3	TGTGCCAGCAGCGCCTACCAGGGACTAGCGGCCTCGGGTACGCAGTATTTT	CASSAYQGLAASGTQYF
-	TRBV15	-	TRBJ1-2	TGTGCCACCAGGCTCGAAAAGGGGTCGTCCTATGGCTACACCTTC	CATRLEKGSSYGYTF
-	TRBV28	-	TRBJ1-1	TGTGCCAGCAGTTCCTTCAGGGTACGACGGGCTGAAGCTTTCTTT	CASSSFRVRRAEAFF
-	TRBV28	-	TRBJ1-5	TGTGCCAGCAGTTTATTCGGGAATCAGCCCCAGCATTTT	CASSLFGNQPQHF
-	TRBV6-1	-	TRBJ1-1	TGTGCCAGCAGTACAGGGCGGAACACTGAAGCTTTCTTT	CASSTGRNTEAFF
-	TRBV5-5	-	TRBJ2-1	TGTGCCAGCAGCTTGGGACCGTTCAATGAGCAGTTCTTC	CASSLGPFNEQFF
-	TRBV6-6	-	TRBJ2-7	TGTGCCAGCAGTTACGAGGTCTTGAGGGACGAGCAGTACTTC	CASSYEVLRDEQYF
-	TRBV7-2	TRBD1	TRBJ2-7	TGTGCCAGCAGCCCGCGATCAGGGGGCAGAGGGAACGAGCAGTACTTC	CASSPRSGGRGNEQYF
-	TRBV9	TRBD1	TRBJ1-5	TGTGCCAGCAGCGTACAGGGGGGTGATCAGCCCCAGCATTTT	CASSVQGGDQPQHF
-	TRBV5-1	-	TRBJ2-2	TGCGCCAGCAGCAAAGGGACGGGGGACACCGGGGAGCTGTTTTTT	CASSKGTGDTGELFF
-	TRBV6-5	-	TRBJ1-2	TGTGCCAGCAGCCCCCCGGTGGCAGGAAAGTATGGCTACACCTTC	CASSPPVAGKYGYTF
-	TRBV2	-	TRBJ1-2	TGTGCCAGCAGTTCGGAACAGTCTCCTAACTATGGCTACACCTTC	CASSSEQSPNYGYTF
-	TRBV11-2	-	TRBJ1-5	TGTGCCAGCAGCTACGAAGGTCATAGCAATCAGCCCCAGCATTTT	CASSYEGHSNQPQHF
-	TRBV27	TRBD1	TRBJ2-2	TGTGCCAGCAGTTCCCAGACAGGGAACCTTAAGAACGGGGAGCTGTTTTTT	CASSSQTGNLKNGELFF
-	TRBV9	TRBD2	TRBJ2-2	TGTGCCAGCAGCGTCGACTCGGGACTAGCGGGGGGTAAAACCGGGGAGCTGTTTTTT	CASSVDSGLAGGKTGELFF
-	TRBV9	-	TRBJ1-2	TGTGCCAGCAGCACCACAGGAGGGGGGGTCGGCTATGGCTACACCTTC	CASSTTGGGVGYGYTF
-	TRBV13	-	TRBJ1-2	TGTGCCAGCAGCGCGCGCGGGGGCGGGTATGGCTACACCTTC	CASSARGGGYGYTF
once	TRBV19	TRBD1	TRBJ2-2	TGTGCCAGTAGTGTTCCAGGGGGCTGGGGCACCGGGGAGCTGTTTTTT	CASSVPGGWGTGELFF
few	TRBV27	-	TRBJ1-6	TGTGCCAGCAGTCCTAATTCACCCCTCCACTTT	CASSPNSPLHF
once	TRBV19	TRBD1	TRBJ1-5	TGTGCCAGTACCGTGACAGGGTATAGCAATCAGCCCCAGCATTTT	CASTVTGYSNQPQHF
-	TRBV2	-	TRBJ2-7	TGTGCCAGCAGGTGGGACGTCTCCTACGAGCAGTACTTC	CASRWDVSYEQYF
-	TRBV18	-	TRBJ1-6	TGTGCCAGCTCACCGGTAGCGAGCTCCTATAATTCACCCCTCCACTTT	CASSPVASSYNSPLHF
once	TRBV5-1	TRBD1	TRBJ1-2	TGCGCCAGCAGCTTTGTAACAGGGGGTATACAAGGTGGCTACACCTTC	CASSFVTGGIQGGYTF
few	TRBV9	TRBD1	TRBJ1-1	TGTGCCAGCAGCGTTGACAGGGGAGCCACTGAAGCTTTCTTT	CASSVDRGATEAFF
-	TRBV5-1	-	TRBJ2-1	TGCGCCAGCACCCACCCAGGGGGGGGACACAATGAGCAGTTCTTC	CASTHPGGGHNEQFF
-	TRBV5-5	-	TRBJ2-2	TGTGCCAGCAGCCCCCGGAGCCGGCAAAACACCGGGGAGCTGTTTTTT	CASSPRSRQNTGELFF
-	TRBV19	-	TRBJ2-3	TGTGCCAGTAGGAGCGGCTCCGAGGATACGCAGTATTTT	CASRSGSEDTQYF
-	TRBV7-1	-	TRBJ1-4	TGTGCCAGCAGCCCCTGGCAGGGGACTAATGAAAAACTGTTTTTT	CASSPWQGTNEKLFF
-	TRBV5-4	TRBD2	TRBJ2-1	TGTGCCAGCAGCGATACTAGCGGGGCCTCCTACAATGAGCAGTTCTTC	CASSDTSGASYNEQFF